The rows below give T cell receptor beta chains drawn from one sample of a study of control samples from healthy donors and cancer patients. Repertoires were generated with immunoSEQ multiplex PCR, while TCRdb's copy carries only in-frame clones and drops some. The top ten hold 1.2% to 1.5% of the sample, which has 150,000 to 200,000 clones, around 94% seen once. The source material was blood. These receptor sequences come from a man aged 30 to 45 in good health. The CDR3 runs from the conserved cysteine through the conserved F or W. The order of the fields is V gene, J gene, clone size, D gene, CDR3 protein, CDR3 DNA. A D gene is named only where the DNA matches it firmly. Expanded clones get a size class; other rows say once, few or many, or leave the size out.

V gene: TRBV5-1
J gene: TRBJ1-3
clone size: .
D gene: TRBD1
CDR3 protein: CASSKTGKPGNTIYF
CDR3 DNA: TGCGCCAGCAGCAAGACAGGGAAGCCCGGAAACACCATATATTTT

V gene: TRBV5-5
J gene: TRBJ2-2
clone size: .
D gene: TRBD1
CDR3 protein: CASVRDSNTGELFF
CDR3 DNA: TGTGCCAGTGTCCGGGACAGCAACACCGGGGAGCTGTTTTTT

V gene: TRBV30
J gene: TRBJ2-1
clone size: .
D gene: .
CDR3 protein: CAWSPVRGGYNEQFF
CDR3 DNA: TGTGCCTGGAGCCCCGTTAGGGGTGGGTACAATGAGCAGTTCTTC

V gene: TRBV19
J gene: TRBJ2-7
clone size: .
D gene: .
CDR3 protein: CASSISEGLYEQYF
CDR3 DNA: TGTGCCAGTAGTATAAGCGAGGGACTCTACGAGCAGTACTTC

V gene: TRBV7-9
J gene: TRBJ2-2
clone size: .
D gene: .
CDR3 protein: CASSLSPAQGGTGELFF
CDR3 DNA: TGTGCCAGCAGCTTATCCCCCGCTCAAGGGGGCACCGGGGAGCTGTTTTTT

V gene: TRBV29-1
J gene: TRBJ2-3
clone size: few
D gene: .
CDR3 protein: CSVDFPQGTDTQYF
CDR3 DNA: TGCAGCGTTGACTTTCCCCAGGGCACAGATACGCAGTATTTT

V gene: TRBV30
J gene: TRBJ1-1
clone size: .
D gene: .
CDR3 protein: CAWRRRGSHTEAFF
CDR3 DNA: TGTGCCTGGCGACGAAGGGGGTCCCACACTGAAGCTTTCTTT

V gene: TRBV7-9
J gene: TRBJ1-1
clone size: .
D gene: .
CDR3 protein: CASSYRSMNTEAFF
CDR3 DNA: TGTGCCAGCAGCTACAGAAGCATGAACACTGAAGCTTTCTTT

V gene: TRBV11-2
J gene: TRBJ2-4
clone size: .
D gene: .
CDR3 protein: CASSFTAENIQYF
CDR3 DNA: TGTGCCAGCAGCTTCACAGCCGAAAACATTCAGTACTTC

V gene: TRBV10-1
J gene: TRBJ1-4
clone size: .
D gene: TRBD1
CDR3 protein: CASRIRQGWTNEKLFF
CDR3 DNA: TGCGCCAGCAGGATCAGACAGGGTTGGACTAATGAAAAACTGTTTTTT

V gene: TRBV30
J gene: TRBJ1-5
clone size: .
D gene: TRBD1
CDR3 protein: CAWGTGGSPQHF
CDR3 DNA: TGTGCCTGGGGTACAGGGGGATCGCCCCAGCATTTT

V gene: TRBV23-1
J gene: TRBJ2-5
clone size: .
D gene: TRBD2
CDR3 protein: CALGRDLGLAGAHQETQYF
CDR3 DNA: TGCGCCCTTGGGCGGGACTTGGGACTAGCGGGAGCCCATCAAGAGACCCAGTACTTC

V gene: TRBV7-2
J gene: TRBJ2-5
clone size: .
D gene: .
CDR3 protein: CASSLSRPAGTQYF
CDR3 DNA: TGTGCCAGCAGCTTATCGCGCCCCGCGGGAACCCAGTACTTC

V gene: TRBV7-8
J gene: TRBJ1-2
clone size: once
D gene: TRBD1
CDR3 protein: CASSPGTGRGYTF
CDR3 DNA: TGTGCCAGCAGCCCCGGGACAGGGAGAGGCTACACCTTC

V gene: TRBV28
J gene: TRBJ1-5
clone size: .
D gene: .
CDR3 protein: CASSLAGNGQPQHF
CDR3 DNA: TGTGCCAGCAGTTTAGCGGGGAATGGACAGCCCCAGCATTTT

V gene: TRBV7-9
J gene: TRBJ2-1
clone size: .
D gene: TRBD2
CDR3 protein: CASRRGAKGFDEQFF
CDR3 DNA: TGTGCCAGCAGGCGGGGGGCGAAGGGGTTTGATGAGCAGTTCTTC

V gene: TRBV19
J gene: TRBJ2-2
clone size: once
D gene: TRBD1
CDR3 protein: CASSNRGNTGELFF
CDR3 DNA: TGTGCCAGTAGTAACAGGGGGAACACCGGGGAGCTGTTTTTT

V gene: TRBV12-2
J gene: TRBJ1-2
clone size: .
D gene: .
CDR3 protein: CASRLVSGKDGYTF
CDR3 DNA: TGTGCAAGTCGCTTAGTGAGTGGGAAAGATGGCTACACCTTC

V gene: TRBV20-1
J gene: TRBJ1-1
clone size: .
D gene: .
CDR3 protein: CRTDAGAFF
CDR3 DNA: TGCAGGACCGATGCTGGGGCTTTCTTT

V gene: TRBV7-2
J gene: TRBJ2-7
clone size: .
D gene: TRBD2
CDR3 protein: CASSPWTSGPYEQYF
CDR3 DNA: TGTGCCAGCAGCCCCTGGACTAGCGGACCGTACGAGCAGTACTTC

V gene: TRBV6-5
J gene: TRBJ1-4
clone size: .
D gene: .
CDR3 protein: CASSGVNNEKLFF
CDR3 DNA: TGTGCCAGCTCCGGGGTTAATAATGAAAAACTGTTTTTT

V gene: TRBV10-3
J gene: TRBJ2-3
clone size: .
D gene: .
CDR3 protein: CAITTPGLTDTQYF
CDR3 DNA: TGTGCCATCACCACCCCGGGACTCACAGATACGCAGTATTTT

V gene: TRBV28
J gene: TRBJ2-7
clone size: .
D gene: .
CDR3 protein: CASSPPKGFVLEQYF
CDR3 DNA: TGTGCCAGCAGCCCCCCCAAGGGCTTCGTCCTCGAGCAGTACTTC

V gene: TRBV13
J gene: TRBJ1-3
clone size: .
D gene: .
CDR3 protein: CASSPSRGPSGNTIYF
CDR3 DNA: TGTGCCAGCAGCCCGAGTAGAGGCCCCTCTGGAAACACCATATATTTT

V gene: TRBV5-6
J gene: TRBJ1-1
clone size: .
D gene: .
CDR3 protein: CASSVQRGLMNTEAFF
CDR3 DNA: TGTGCCAGCAGCGTCCAAAGAGGTCTCATGAACACTGAAGCTTTCTTT

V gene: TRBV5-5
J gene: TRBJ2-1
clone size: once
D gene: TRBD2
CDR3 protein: CASSLAPAGGRNEQFF
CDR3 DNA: TGTGCCAGCAGCTTGGCCCCAGCGGGGGGGCGGAATGAGCAGTTCTTC

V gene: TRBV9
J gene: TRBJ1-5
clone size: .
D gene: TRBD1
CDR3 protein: CASSFGTGSSQPQHF
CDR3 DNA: TGTGCCAGCAGCTTCGGGACAGGGTCCTCTCAGCCCCAGCATTTT

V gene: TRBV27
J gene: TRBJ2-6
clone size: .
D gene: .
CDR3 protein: CASSLWAERAGANVLTF
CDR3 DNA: TGTGCCAGCAGTTTATGGGCCGAGCGAGCTGGGGCCAACGTCCTGACTTTC

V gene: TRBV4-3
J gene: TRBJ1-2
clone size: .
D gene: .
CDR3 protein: CASSQSRDTPNYGYTF
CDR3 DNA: TGCGCCAGCAGCCAATCCCGGGACACCCCTAACTATGGCTACACCTTC

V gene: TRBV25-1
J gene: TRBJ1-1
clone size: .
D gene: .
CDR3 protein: CASSELVGGTEAFF
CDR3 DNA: TGTGCCAGCAGTGAATTGGTGGGAGGAACTGAAGCTTTCTTT

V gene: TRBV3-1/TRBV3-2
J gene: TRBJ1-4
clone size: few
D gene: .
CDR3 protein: CASSQGLDEKLFF
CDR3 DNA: TGTGCCAGCAGCCAGGGTCTGGATGAAAAACTGTTTTTT

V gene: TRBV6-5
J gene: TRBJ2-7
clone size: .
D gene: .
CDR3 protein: CASSSQSVSYEQYF
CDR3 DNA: TGTGCCAGCAGTTCCCAGTCGGTCTCCTACGAGCAGTACTTC

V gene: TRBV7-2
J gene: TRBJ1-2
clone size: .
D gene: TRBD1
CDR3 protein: CASSNRDRYYGYTF
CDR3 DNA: TGTGCCAGCAGCAACCGGGACAGGTACTATGGCTACACCTTC

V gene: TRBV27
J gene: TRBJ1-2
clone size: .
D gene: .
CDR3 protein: CASSRPGAGYGYTF
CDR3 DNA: TGTGCCAGCAGTCGCCCGGGGGCGGGCTATGGCTACACCTTC

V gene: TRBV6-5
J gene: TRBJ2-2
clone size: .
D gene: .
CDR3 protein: CASRPDFPGTGELFF
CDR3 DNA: TGTGCCAGCAGGCCTGACTTCCCTGGCACCGGGGAGCTGTTTTTT

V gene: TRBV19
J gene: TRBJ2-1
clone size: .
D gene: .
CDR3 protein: CASWGLPDEQFF
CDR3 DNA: TGTGCCAGTTGGGGCCTCCCCGATGAGCAGTTCTTC

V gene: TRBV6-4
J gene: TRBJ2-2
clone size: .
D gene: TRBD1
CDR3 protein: CASSDSGGQAGELFF
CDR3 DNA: TGTGCCAGCAGTGACTCAGGGGGCCAGGCCGGGGAGCTGTTTTTT

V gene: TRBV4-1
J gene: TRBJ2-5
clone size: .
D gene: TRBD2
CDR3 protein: CASSQGGLAGRQETQYF
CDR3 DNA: TGCGCCAGCAGCCAAGGTGGACTAGCGGGCCGACAAGAGACCCAGTACTTC

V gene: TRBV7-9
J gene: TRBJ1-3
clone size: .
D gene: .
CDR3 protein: CASSLAEGPGNTIYF
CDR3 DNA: TGTGCCAGCAGCTTAGCGGAGGGGCCGGGAAACACCATATATTTT

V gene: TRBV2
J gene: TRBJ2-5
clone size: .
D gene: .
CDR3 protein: CASGARQVRVGTQYF
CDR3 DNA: TGTGCCAGCGGGGCGCGACAGGTTCGAGTTGGGACCCAGTACTTC

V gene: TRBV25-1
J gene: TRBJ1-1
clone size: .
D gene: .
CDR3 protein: CASSESTEAFF
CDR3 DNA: TGTGCCAGCAGTGAATCTACTGAAGCTTTCTTT

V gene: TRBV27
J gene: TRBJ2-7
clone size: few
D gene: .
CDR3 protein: CASSLSGPSYEQYF
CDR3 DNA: TGTGCCAGCAGTTTATCCGGGCCCTCCTACGAGCAGTACTTC

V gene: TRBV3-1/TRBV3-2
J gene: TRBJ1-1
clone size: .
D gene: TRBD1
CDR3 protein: CASSPDRGEGKNTEAFF
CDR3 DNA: TGTGCCAGCAGCCCAGACAGGGGCGAGGGTAAAAACACTGAAGCTTTCTTT

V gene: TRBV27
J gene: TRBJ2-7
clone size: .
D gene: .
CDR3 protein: CASRGRGYEQYF
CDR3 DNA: TGTGCCAGCAGGGGGCGGGGCTACGAGCAGTACTTC

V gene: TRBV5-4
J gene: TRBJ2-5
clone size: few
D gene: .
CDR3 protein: CASSRPGQQQKETQYF
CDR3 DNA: TGTGCCAGCAGCCGACCCGGACAGCAGCAAAAAGAGACCCAGTACTTC

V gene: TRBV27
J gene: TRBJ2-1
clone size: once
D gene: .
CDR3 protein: CASSSPGLTNNEQFF
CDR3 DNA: TGTGCCAGCAGTTCTCCGGGACTGACTAACAATGAGCAGTTCTTC

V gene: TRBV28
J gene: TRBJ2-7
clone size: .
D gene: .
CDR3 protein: CASTVGDDEQYF
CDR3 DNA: TGTGCCAGCACTGTGGGAGACGACGAGCAGTACTTC

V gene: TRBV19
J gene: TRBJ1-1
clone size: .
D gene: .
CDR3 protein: CASSLIGSNTEAFF
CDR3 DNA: TGTGCCAGTAGTCTTATTGGAAGCAACACTGAAGCTTTCTTT

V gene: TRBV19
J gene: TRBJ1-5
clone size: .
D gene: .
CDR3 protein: CASSIHGAGPQHF
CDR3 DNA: TGTGCCAGTAGTATCCACGGCGCGGGGCCCCAGCATTTT

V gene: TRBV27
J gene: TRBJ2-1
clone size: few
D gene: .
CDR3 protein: CASTSIGRSYNEQFF
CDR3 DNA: TGTGCCAGCACCTCGATCGGTCGCTCCTACAATGAGCAGTTCTTC

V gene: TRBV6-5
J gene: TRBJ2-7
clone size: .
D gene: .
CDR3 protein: CASTSVNSYEQYF
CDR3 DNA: TGTGCCAGCACCTCGGTCAACTCCTACGAGCAGTACTTC

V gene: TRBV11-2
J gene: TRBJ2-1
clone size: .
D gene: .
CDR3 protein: CASSPILGSSYNEQFF
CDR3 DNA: TGTGCCAGCAGCCCCATTCTAGGGAGCTCCTACAATGAGCAGTTCTTC

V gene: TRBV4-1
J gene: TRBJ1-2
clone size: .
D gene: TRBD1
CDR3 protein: CASSPGTGSGYTF
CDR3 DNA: TGCGCCAGCAGCCCAGGGACAGGGAGTGGCTACACCTTC

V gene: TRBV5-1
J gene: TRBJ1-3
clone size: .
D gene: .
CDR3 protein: CASSLEGGVRNTIYF
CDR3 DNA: TGCGCCAGCAGCTTGGAGGGGGGCGTAAGAAACACCATATATTTT

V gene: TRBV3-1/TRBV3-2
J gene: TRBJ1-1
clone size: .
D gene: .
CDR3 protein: CASSPTAVLTEAFF
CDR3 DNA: TGTGCCAGCAGTCCCACAGCTGTGCTCACTGAAGCTTTCTTT

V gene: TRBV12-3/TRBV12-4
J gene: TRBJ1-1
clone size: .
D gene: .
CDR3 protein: CASRKGFGAFF
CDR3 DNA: TGTGCCAGCAGGAAGGGGTTCGGAGCTTTCTTT

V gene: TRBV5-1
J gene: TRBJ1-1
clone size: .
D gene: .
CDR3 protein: CASSEGPANTEAFF
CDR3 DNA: TGCGCCAGCAGCGAGGGACCGGCGAACACTGAAGCTTTCTTT